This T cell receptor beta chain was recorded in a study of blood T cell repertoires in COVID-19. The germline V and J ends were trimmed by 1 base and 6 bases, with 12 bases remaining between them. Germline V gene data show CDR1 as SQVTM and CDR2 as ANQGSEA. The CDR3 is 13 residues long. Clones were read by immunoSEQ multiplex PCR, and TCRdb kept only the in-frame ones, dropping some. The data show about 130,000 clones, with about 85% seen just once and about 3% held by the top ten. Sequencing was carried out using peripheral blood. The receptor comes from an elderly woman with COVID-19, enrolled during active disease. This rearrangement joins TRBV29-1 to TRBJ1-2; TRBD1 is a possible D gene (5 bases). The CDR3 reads CSVEGLIQDGYTF. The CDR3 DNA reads TGCAGCGTTGAAGGCTTGATACAGGATGGCTACACCTTC.